The 16 T cell receptor beta chains given below trace back to one sample, sequenced in a study of cytomegalovirus exposure and HLA in healthy donors. The protocol was immunoSEQ multiplex PCR, while the TCRdb copy is restricted to in-frame clones and leaves out a portion. The sample consists of tens of thousands of clones, approximately 93% of them appearing once. Material: PBMCs. Receptors were obtained from a man aged 18-30 years in good health and CMV-seropositive.

The rearrangement joins TRBV6-1 to TRBJ1-4, with D perhaps TRBD1 (6 bases). Trimming cost V 7 bases and J 8 bases, with 14 bases left between them. The CDR3 runs 13 residues. Germline CDR1 and CDR2: MNHNS and SASEGT. The DNA for the CDR3 is TGTGCCAGCACCCAAGAAAGGGGGGAAAAACTGTTTTTT. Protein sequence: CASTQERGEKLFF.

This chain joins TRBV5-1 and TRBJ2-7; possibly TRBD2 for D (6 bases). Trimming removed 7 bases from V and 2 bases from J, with 16 bases in between. Germline lookup yields CDR1 SGHRS and CDR2 YFSETQ. CDR3 length: 14 amino acids. CDR3 amino acids: CASGTGTSPYEQYF. CDR3 nucleotide sequence: TGCGCCAGCGGAACCGGGACTTCTCCCTACGAGCAGTACTTC.

The chain recombines TRBV10-1 with TRBJ2-2; 7 nucleotides align to TRBD2. CDR3 length equals 16 residues. Germline V gives CDR1 WNHNN, CDR2 SYGVQD (reference sequence). Trimming cost V 2 bases and J 5 bases; bases outside gene matches: 8. CDR3 amino acids: CASSEEGGPRTGELFF. CDR3 DNA sequence: TGCGCCAGCAGTGAGGAGGGAGGGCCTAGGACCGGGGAGCTGTTTTTT.

The CDR3 DNA follows: TGCGCCAGCAGTAGAACACAGGCTGGGGACACTGAAGCTTTCTTT. This codes for CASSRTQAGDTEAFF. J is TRBJ1-1 and V is TRBV10-1, with a weak D call TRBD1 (5 bases). The germline V gene encodes CDR1 WNHNN and CDR2 SYGVQD (reference sequence). Trimming stripped 5 bases from V and 3 bases from J, with 16 bases between. The CDR3 has 15 residues.

In DNA form, the CDR3 reads TGTGCCAGCAGGGGTCGCAGGGGCGCGTACGAGCAGTACTTC. It codes for CASRGRRGAYEQYF. The chain is built from TRBV5-8 and TRBJ2-7; TRBD1 might be the D (6 bases). V was cut by 5 bases and J by 4 bases, with 16 bases left in between. The germline V gene has CDR1 SGHTS and CDR2 YDEGEE. This CDR3 region has 14 residues.

The chain links TRBV10-3 to TRBJ2-6; 10 nucleotides align to TRBD1. J gave up 0 bases and V 4 bases, and 9 bases lay outside the gene matches. The CDR3 is 19 amino acids. Germline V CDR1 and CDR2: ENHRY, SYGVKD. The CDR3: CAISVRDRGLSSGANVLTF. The CDR3 DNA sequence: TGTGCCATCAGTGTTCGGGACAGGGGCCTTAGCTCTGGGGCCAACGTCCTGACTTTC.

The chain joins TRBV6-1 to TRBJ2-7; 12 bases map to TRBD2. The CDR3 covers 15 residues. Trimming removed 4 bases from V and 0 bases from J; junction bases left unmatched: 1. Germline lookup yields CDR1 MNHNS and CDR2 SASEGT. The CDR3 is CASSASGGASYEQYF. The CDR3 DNA sequence: TGTGCCAGCAGTGCTAGCGGGGGGGCCTCCTACGAGCAGTACTTC.

V is TRBV4-1 and J is TRBJ1-2; D is undetermined. V gave up 1 base and J gave up 5 bases, with 14 bases separating them. The CDR3 is made up of 15 amino acids. Germline CDR1 and CDR2: MGHRA and YSYEKL. The CDR3 DNA reads as TGCGCCAGCAGCCAAGGCTCAACCGGTGGTTATGGCTACACCTTC. Protein product: CASSQGSTGGYGYTF.

The chain recombines TRBV27 with TRBJ1-5; no definite D call. Germline-derived CDR1 and CDR2 are MNHEY and SMNVEV (reference sequence). V lost 6 bases and J 3 bases, leaving 9 bases between the germline ends. The CDR3 runs to 13 residues. The CDR3 spells CASSRGLNQPQHF. CDR3 DNA: TGTGCCAGCAGCCGAGGGCTCAATCAGCCCCAGCATTTT.

The rearrangement uses TRBV19 and TRBJ2-7, with 7 positions matching TRBD1. Per germline, CDR1 LNHDA and CDR2 SQIVND (reference sequence). Unmatched junction bases numbered 6, after V lost 7 bases and J lost 3 bases. The length of the CDR3 is 13 residues. The CDR3 here is CASNRGTGYEQYF. The CDR3 coding sequence is TGTGCCAGTAACAGGGGAACCGGCTACGAGCAGTACTTC.

As concerns this clone: Other DNA sequences within the sample encode an identical CDR3. This chain connects TRBV27 to TRBJ2-2; 7 bases agree with TRBD1. This CDR3 is built from 15 residues. V gave up 2 bases and J gave up 3 bases; unmatched junction bases: 3. CDR1 is MNHEY and CDR2 is SMNVEV in the germline V gene (reference sequence). The CDR3 loop is CASSLRGRDTGELFF. The CDR3 DNA sequence: TGTGCCAGCAGTTTAAGGGGGCGGGACACCGGGGAGCTGTTTTTT.

The chain carries TRBV7-8 and TRBJ1-5; TRBD1 agrees at 9 bases. Germline CDR1 SGHVS, CDR2 FQNEAQ. The trim removed 4 bases at V and 2 bases at J, leaving 6 bases unmatched. The length of the CDR3 is 16 residues. The CDR3 reads CASSSIRTGGNQPQHF. In nucleotides, the CDR3 is TGTGCCAGCAGCTCAATCAGGACAGGGGGCAATCAGCCCCAGCATTTT.

V gene TRBV29-1 combines with J gene TRBJ1-1; 7 bases agree with TRBD1. V was clipped by 6 bases and J by 7 bases; unmatched bases: 11. Germline values: CDR1 SQVTM, CDR2 ANQGSEA. This CDR3 has 13 residues. Written as DNA, the CDR3 is TGCAGCGTCAGCGGGGGACAGCAAAGTGAAGCTTTCTTT. Protein product: CSVSGGQQSEAFF.

This rearrangement joins TRBV6-5 to TRBJ2-5, with D unclear. Trimming cost V 2 bases and J 1 base, with 11 bases left between them. The CDR3 extends over 15 amino acids. Germline CDR1 MNHEY, CDR2 SVGAGI. CDR3 residues: CASSYKAGIQETQYF. Here the CDR3 DNA reads TGTGCCAGCAGTTACAAAGCAGGAATCCAAGAGACCCAGTACTTC.

This chain joins TRBV30 and TRBJ2-3; 12 bases are shared with TRBD2. Germline lookup yields CDR1 GTSNPN and CDR2 SVGIG (reference sequence). The V and J ends lost 2 bases and 6 bases, in that order; junction bases with no gene match: 15. This CDR3 contains 18 residues. CDR3 protein: CAWSTYLAGGPDVDTQYF. CDR3 nucleotides: TGTGCCTGGAGTACTTACCTAGCGGGGGGGCCGGACGTCGATACGCAGTATTTT.

The chain joins TRBV19 to TRBJ2-7, with D maybe TRBD2 (5 bases). The length of the CDR3 is 13 residues. V lost 5 bases and J 0 bases, leaving 8 bases between the germline ends. Germline values: CDR1 LNHDA, CDR2 SQIVND (reference sequence). The DNA for the CDR3 is TGTGCCAGTAGTCCCCGGGGCTCCTACGAGCAGTACTTC. This translates into CASSPRGSYEQYF.